This TCR beta chain was found in a study of shared clonotypes between healthy human individuals. Study-level points and caveats: Among donors, the sharing of clonotypes was expected to be influenced by sequencing depth. Large depth notwithstanding, sorted-subset sequencing proved incomplete by rarefaction.

The V gene's germline CDR1 is LNHDA and CDR2 SQIVND (reference sequence). The CDR3 has 13 amino acids. Trimming took 5 bases from V and 2 from J, leaving 7 bases between them. Repertoires were generated with immunoSEQ multiplex PCR, while TCRdb's copy carries only in-frame clones and drops some. The sample shows about 1.1 million clones, approximately 78% of them seen only once. A word on this clone: Its antigen is not known.

This clonotype originated in a man between 18 and 29 years old in good health. Some clones in this sample may be carry-over from other donors' samples. The sequencing sample was made of memory CD4+ T cells from PBMCs. Noted subset: CD45RA-negative fraction. The rearrangement uses TRBV19 and TRBJ2-1, with D unclear. CDR3 DNA: TGTGCCAGTAGTTTGGGGACCTACAATGAGCAGTTCTTC. This gives the protein CASSLGTYNEQFF.